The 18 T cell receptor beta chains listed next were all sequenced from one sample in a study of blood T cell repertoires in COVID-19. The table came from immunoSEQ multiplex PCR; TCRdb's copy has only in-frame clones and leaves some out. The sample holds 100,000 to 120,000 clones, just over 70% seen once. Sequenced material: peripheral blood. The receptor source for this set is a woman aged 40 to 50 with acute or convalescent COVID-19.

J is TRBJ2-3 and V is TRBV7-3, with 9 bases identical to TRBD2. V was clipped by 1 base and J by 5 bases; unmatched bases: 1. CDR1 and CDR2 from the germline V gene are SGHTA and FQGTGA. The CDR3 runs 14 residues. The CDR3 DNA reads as TGTGCCAGCAGCTTAAAAGCGGGGGGAGATACGCAGTATTTT. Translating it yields CASSLKAGGDTQYF.

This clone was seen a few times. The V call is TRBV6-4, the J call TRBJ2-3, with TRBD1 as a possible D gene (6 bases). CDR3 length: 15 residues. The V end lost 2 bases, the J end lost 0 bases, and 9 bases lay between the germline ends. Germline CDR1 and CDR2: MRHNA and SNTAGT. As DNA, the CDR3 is TGTGCCAGCAGTGACGGGACACGGAGCACAGATACGCAGTATTTT. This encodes CASSDGTRSTDTQYF.

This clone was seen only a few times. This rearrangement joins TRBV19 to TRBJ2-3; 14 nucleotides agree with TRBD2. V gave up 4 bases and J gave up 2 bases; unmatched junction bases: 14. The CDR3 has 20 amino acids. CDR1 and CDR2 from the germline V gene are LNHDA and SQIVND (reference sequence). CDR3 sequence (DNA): TGTGCCAGTAGTAGGAGGACTAGCGGGGGGCTCCCGAGCGTCACAGATACGCAGTATTTT. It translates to CASSRRTSGGLPSVTDTQYF.

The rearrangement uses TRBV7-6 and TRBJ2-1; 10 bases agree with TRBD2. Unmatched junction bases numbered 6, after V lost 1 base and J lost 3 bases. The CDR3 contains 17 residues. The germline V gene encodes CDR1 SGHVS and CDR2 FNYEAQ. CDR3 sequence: CASSLGLSSGGYNEQFF. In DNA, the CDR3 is TGTGCCAGCAGCTTAGGACTCTCTAGCGGGGGCTACAATGAGCAGTTCTTC.

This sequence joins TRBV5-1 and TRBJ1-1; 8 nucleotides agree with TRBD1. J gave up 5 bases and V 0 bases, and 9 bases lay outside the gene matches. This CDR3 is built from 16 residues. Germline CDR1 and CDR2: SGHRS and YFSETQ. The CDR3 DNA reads TGCGCCAGCAGCTTGGGGACAGGGAAGTTGGAAACTGAAGCTTTCTTT. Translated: CASSLGTGKLETEAFF.

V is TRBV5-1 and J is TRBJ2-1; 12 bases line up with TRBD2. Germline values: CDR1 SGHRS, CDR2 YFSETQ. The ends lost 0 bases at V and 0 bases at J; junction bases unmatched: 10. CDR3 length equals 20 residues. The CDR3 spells CASSLEPTSGGVSSYNEQFF. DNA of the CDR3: TGCGCCAGCAGCTTGGAACCGACTAGCGGGGGCGTAAGCTCCTACAATGAGCAGTTCTTC.

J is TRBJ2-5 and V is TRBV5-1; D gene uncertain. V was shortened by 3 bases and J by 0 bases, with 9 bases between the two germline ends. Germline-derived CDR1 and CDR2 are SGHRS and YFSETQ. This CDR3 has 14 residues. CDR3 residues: CASSSSANQETQYF. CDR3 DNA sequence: TGCGCCAGCAGCTCAAGCGCAAACCAAGAGACCCAGTACTTC.

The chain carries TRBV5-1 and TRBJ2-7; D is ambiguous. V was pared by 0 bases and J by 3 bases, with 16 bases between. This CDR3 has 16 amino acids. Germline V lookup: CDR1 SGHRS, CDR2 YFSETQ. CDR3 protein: CASSLAELKVDYEQYF. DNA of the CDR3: TGCGCCAGCAGCTTGGCCGAACTAAAAGTGGACTACGAGCAGTACTTC.

The CDR3 here is CASQGRETQYF. CDR3 bases: TGTGCCAGTCAGGGGAGAGAGACCCAGTACTTC. The chain combines TRBV6-5 with TRBJ2-5; TRBD1 is a possible D gene (6 bases). Germline loops: CDR1 MNHEY, CDR2 SVGAGI. The CDR3 extends over 11 amino acids. Trimming removed 9 bases from V and 4 bases from J, with 9 bases in between.

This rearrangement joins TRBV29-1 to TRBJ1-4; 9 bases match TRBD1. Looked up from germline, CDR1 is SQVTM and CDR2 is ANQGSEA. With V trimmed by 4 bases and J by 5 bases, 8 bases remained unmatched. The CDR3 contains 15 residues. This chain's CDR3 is CSVVGQGLENEKLFF. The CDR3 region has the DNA TGCAGCGTTGTGGGACAGGGCCTGGAGAATGAAAAACTGTTTTTT.

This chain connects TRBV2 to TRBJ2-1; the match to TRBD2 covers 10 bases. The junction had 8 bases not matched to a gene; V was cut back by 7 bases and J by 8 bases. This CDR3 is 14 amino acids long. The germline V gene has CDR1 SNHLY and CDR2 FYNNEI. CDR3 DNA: TGTGCCAGCAAGCTAGCGGGGGCGTTCGATGAGCAGTTCTTC. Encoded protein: CASKLAGAFDEQFF.

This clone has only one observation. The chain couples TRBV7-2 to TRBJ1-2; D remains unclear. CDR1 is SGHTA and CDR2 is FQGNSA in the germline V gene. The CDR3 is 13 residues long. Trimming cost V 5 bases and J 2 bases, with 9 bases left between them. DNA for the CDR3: TGTGCCAGCAGCCAAGCCGGGAACTATGGCTACACCTTC. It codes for CASSQAGNYGYTF. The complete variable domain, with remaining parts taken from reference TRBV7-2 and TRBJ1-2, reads GAGVSQSPSNKVTEKGKDVELRCDPISGHTALYWYRQSLGQGLEFLIYFQGNSAPDKSGLPSDRFSAERTGGSVSTLTIQRTQQEDSAVYLCASSQAGNYGYTFGSGTRLTVV.

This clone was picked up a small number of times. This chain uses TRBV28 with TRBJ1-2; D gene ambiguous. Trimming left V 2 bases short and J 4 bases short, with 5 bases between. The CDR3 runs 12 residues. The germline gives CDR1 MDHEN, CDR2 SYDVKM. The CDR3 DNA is TGTGCCAGCAGTTTACCCGGCTATGGCTACACCTTC. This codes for CASSLPGYGYTF.

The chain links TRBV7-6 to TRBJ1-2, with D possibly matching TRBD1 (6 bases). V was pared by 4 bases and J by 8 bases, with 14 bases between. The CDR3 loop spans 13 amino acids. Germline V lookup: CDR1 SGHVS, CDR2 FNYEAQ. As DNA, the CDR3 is TGTGCCAGCAGCTCAGGACAGCGCGAAGGCTACACCTTC. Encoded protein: CASSSGQREGYTF.

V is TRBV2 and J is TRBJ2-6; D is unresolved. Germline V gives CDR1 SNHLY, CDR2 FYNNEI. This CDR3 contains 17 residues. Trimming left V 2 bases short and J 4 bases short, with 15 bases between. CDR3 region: CASSEWSSRGGANVLTF. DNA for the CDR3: TGTGCCAGCAGTGAATGGTCCTCCCGTGGCGGGGCCAACGTCCTGACTTTC.

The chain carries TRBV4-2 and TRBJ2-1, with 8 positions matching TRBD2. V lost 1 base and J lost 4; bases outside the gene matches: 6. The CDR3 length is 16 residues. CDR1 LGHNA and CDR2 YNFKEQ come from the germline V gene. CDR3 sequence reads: CASSQVEGTSYNEQFF. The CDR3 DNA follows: TGTGCCAGCAGCCAAGTAGAAGGGACTAGTTACAATGAGCAGTTCTTC.

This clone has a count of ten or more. This chain's CDR3 is CASSKADGKGFYEQYF. The CDR3 nucleotides are TGTGCCAGCAGCAAAGCTGACGGGAAGGGATTCTACGAGCAGTACTTC. The rearrangement links TRBV21-1 to TRBJ2-7; the D call in the table, TRBD2, was not verified against the DNA. TRBV21-1 is assigned pseudogene status. This CDR3 comprises 16 residues.

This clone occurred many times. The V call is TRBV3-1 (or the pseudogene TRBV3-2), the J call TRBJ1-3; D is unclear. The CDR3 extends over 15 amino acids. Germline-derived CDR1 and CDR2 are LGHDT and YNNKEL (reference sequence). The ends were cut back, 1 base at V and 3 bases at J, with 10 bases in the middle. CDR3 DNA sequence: TGTGCCAGCAGCCAAGGAACGGACTATGGAAACACCATATATTTT. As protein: CASSQGTDYGNTIYF.